The T cell receptor (beta chain) described here comes from a study of blood T cell repertoires in COVID-19. Across the study: Acute and convalescent COVID-19 samples came from the United States, Italy and Spain.

V was clipped by 3 bases and J by 14 bases, with 13 bases between them. The CDR3 is 12 residues long. Cohorts were based on clinical histories the participants reported. Produced via immunoSEQ multiplex PCR; TCRdb's table is partial and in-frame only. The sample carries more than 250,000 clones, 70% to 90% recorded once. This clone was observed a single time. The rearrangement uses TRBV12-3 or TRBV12-4 and TRBJ1-4; the D is unclear. Sample: PBMCs or T cells enriched from blood (not recorded which). The sequence was collected from a woman in her thirties or forties with acute COVID-19. The CDR3, as DNA: TGTGCCAGCAGTTTCCCGGAGAGTGCTCTGTTTTTT. It yields the protein CASSFPESALFF.